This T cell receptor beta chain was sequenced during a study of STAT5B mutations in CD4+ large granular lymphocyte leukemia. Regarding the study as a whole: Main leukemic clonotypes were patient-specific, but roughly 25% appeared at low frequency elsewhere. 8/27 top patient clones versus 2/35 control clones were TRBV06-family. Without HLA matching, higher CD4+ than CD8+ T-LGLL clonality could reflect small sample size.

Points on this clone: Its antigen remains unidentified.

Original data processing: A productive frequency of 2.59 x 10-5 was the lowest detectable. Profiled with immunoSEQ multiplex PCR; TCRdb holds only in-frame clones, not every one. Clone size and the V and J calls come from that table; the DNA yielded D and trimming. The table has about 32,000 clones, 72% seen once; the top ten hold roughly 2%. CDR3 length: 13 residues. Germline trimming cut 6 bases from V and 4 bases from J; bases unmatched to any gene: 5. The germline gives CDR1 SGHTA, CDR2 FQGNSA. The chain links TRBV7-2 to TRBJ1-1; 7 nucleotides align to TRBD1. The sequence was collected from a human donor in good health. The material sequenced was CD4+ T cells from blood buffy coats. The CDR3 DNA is TGTGCCAGCAGAAGGGCAGGGGGCACTGAAGCTTTCTTT. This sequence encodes CASRRAGGTEAFF. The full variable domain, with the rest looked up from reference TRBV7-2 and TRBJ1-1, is GAGVSQSPSNKVTEKGKDVELRCDPISGHTALYWYRQSLGQGLEFLIYFQGNSAPDKSGLPSDRFSAERTGGSVSTLTIQRTQQEDSAVYLCASRRAGGTEAFFGQGTRLTVV.